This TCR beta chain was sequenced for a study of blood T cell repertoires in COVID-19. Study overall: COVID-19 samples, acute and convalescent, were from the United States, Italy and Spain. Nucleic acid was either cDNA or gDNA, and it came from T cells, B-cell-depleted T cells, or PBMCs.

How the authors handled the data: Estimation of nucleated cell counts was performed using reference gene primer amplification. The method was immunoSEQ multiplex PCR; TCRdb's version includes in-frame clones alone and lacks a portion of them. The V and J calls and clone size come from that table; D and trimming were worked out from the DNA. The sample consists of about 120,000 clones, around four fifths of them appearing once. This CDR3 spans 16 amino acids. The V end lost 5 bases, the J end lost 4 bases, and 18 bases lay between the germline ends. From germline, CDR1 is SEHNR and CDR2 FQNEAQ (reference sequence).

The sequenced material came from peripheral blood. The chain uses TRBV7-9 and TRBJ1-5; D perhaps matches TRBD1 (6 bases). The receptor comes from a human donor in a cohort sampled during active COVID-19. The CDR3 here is CASSPQGNRINQPQHF. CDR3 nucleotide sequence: TGTGCCAGCAGCCCCCAGGGGAATAGGATTAATCAGCCCCAGCATTTT.